The subject of this entry is one TCR beta chain. This clonotype was seen ten or more times. Its antigen specificity is not known. Per-base quality was not reported, and no clone a single base away is much larger than it. The data stem from a study of CD8+CD57+ T cells in acquired aplastic anemia (dated by TCRdb to the late 2010s). For the study in its entirety: DNA extracted from sorted CD4+ and CD8+ cells had a mean of about 3.2 ug, with a range of about 0.19 to 30 ug. Healthy donor samples averaged approximately 9.8 million reads for CD4+ and 11 million to 14 million for CD8+ cells.

TCR repertoires of sorted CD4+ and CD8+ blood T cells from severe aplastic anemia patients and healthy subjects were deep-sequenced in the study. Ficoll-Paque density gradient centrifugation was used to isolate peripheral blood mononuclear cells. Before DNA extraction, CD4+ and CD8+ T cells were sorted with FACS or magnetic beads. Genomic DNA served as template for TCR beta VDJ combination and CDR3 sequence profiling. TCR repertoire sequencing was run on an Illumina HiSeq 2000. The authors' pipeline ran thus. Repertoires were assessed using TRBV/TRBJ rearrangement plots, CDR3 size and DJ length profiles, and Simpson's diversity index. The most abundant DNA sequence in the deep sequencing data was taken as the immunodominant clone. CDR3 amino acid sequences were screened for sharing across subjects and compared with published repertoires and the VDJdb database. TCRdb took the public reads, trimmed them with fastp at Q25, ran MiXCR for clone calling and kept in-frame beta chains. Under each unique CDR3 protein, matching rows form one entry showing the most common genes and DNA. The V and J calls reflect TCRdb's pipeline rather than the authors' work. This sample lists about 190,000 distinct CDR3 sequences; about half were detected once. 16% of the sample is held by the ten biggest clonotypes.

Broad study findings and their caveats: About 30 CD8+ CDR3 sequences were found to be shared between patients and controls, but these sequences appeared to be highly expressed in patients and within the immunodominant clones of the patients. CD8+ Simpson's diversity did not differ significantly between patients and healthy controls (P=0.060).

Germline trimming amounts to 4 bases on V and 6 bases on J, with 11 as the count of junction bases outside the gene matches. CDR1 KGHDR and CDR2 SFDVKD are derived from the germline V gene. The CDR3, from cysteine to phenylalanine, totals 17 residues. The CDR3 DNA has 51 bases and is translated from base 1. Specimen: sorted CD4+, CD8+, or CD8+CD57+ T cells (not recorded which) from PBMCs. The chain uses TRBV24-1 and TRBJ1-5, and 10 junction bases match TRBD1. The clonotype was recovered from a human donor in good health, serving as a control. CDR3 loop: CATSDPGQGGGVQPQHF. The bases read TGTGCCACCAGTGACCCCGGACAGGGGGGAGGTGTTCAGCCCCAGCATTTT.